This note documents a single T cell receptor beta chain sequence. V was clipped by 1 base and J by 9 bases, with 13 bases between them. Germline V lookup: CDR1 GTSNPN, CDR2 SVGIG (reference sequence). The CDR3 runs 13 residues. Repertoires were generated with immunoSEQ multiplex PCR, while TCRdb's copy carries only in-frame clones and drops some. The sample shows about 170,000 clones, around 88% of them seen only once. The data derive from a study of control samples from healthy donors and cancer patients. This clonotype was obtained from a woman in her thirties in good health. Sequencing was carried out using blood. The rearrangement uses TRBV30 and TRBJ1-5; weak D call: TRBD1 (6 bases). The CDR3 DNA is TGTGCCTGGAGTGCCCGGGACAAGGGGCCCCAGCATTTT. As protein: CAWSARDKGPQHF.